This T cell receptor beta chain stems from a study of T cell responses to AZD1222 COVID-19 vaccine. Germline V lookup: CDR1 SGHDT, CDR2 YYEEEE. The V and J ends lost 4 bases and 6 bases respectively, with 17 bases between them. The CDR3 runs to 16 residues. The study, taken as a whole, reports: Spike-spanning, vaccine-associated CD4 TCRs were dominant at 160-218 and 743-854. The repertoires were collected only after the peak T cell response.

TCRdb's copy holds only in-frame clones and misses some; the assay was immunoSEQ multiplex PCR. The sample has about 110,000 clones, about 85% seen once. A word on this clone: Antigen: not known.

The chain employs TRBV5-6 and TRBJ1-6, with D perhaps TRBD1 (6 bases). The TCR originated in an adult who received the AZD1222 COVID-19 vaccine. The specimen was peripheral blood, collected 28 days after the second AZD1222 dose. CDR3 bases: TGTGCCAGCAGCCCCTACGGGGGGCGCGGTAATTCACCCCTCCACTTT. Protein product: CASSPYGGRGNSPLHF.